The clone carrying this TCR beta chain was picked up many times. The antigen is undetermined. The sample belongs to a study of CD8+CD57+ T cells in acquired aplastic anemia. Study context: Across the sorted CD4+ and CD8+ cells, DNA amounts averaged approximately 3.1 ug. Whole-study findings and limits: Around 29 shared CD8+ CDR3s appeared highly expressed within patients' immunodominant clones.

Patients selected for sequencing had displayed CD8+CD57+ cell expansion by flow cytometry. Severe acquired aplastic anemia was present in every patient. Untreated patients provided the blood samples, with no therapy given before sampling. According to the study, genomic DNA was the template for TCR beta VDJ and CDR3 profiling. TCRdb re-called the reads through MiXCR, storing one row per CDR3 protein. The sample carries 200,000 or so distinct CDR3 sequences, around 45% recorded once. Germline V gives CDR1 MNHEY, CDR2 SVGAGI. The CDR3 sequence is 14 residues long. V was cut by 4 bases and J by 6 bases, with 16 bases left in between.

The chain is built from TRBV6-5 and TRBJ2-7; possibly TRBD1 for D (5 bases). Sequencing was done on a sample of sorted CD4+, CD8+, or CD8+CD57+ T cells (not recorded which) from PBMCs. The sequence was collected from a human donor with aplastic anemia. CDR3 residues: CASSSLGAKGEQYF. The CDR3 DNA is TGTGCCAGCAGTTCCCTTGGGGCCAAGGGCGAGCAGTACTTC.